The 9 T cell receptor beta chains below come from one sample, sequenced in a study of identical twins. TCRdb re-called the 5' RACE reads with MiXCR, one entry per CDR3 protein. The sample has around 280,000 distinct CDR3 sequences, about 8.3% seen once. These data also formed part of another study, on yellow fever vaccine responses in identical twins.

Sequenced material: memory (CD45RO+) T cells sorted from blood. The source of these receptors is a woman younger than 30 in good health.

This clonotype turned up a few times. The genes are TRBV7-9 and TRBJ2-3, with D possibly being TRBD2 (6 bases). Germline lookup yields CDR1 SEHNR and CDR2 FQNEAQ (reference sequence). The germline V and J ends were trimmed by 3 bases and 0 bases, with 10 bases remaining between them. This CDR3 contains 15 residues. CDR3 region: CASSFGTDSTDTQYF. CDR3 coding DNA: TGTGCCAGCAGCTTCGGGACTGATAGCACAGATACGCAGTATTTT.

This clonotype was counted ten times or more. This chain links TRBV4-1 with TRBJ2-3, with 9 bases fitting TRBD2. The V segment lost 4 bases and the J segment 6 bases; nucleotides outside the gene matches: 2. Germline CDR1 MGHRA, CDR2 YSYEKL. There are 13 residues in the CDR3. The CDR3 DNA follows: TGCGCCAGCAGCCGCGGGGGGGTGGATACGCAGTATTTT. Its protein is CASSRGGVDTQYF.

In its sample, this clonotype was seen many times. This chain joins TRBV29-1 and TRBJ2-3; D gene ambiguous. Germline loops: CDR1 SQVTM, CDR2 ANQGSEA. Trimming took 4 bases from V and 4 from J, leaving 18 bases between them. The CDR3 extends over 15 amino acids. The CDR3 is CSVGGSVLGPDTQYF. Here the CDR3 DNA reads TGCAGCGTTGGTGGTTCAGTTCTCGGTCCAGATACGCAGTATTTT.

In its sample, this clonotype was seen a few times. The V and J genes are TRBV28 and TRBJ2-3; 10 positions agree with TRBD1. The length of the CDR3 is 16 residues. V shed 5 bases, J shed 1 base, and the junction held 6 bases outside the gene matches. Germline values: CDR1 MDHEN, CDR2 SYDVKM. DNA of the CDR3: TGTGCCAGCAGTATAGGGACAGGGGTGGGCACAGATACGCAGTATTTT. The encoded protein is CASSIGTGVGTDTQYF.

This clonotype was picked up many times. The CDR3 spells CASSLNRRSNQPQHF. In nucleotides, the CDR3 is TGTGCCAGCAGCTTGAACAGGAGGAGCAATCAGCCCCAGCATTTT. V and J are TRBV5-6 and TRBJ1-5; tentatively, D is TRBD1 (5 bases). Trimming left V 1 base short and J 1 base short, with 9 bases between. CDR3 length: 15 amino acids. Germline CDR1 reads SGHDT; CDR2 reads YYEEEE.

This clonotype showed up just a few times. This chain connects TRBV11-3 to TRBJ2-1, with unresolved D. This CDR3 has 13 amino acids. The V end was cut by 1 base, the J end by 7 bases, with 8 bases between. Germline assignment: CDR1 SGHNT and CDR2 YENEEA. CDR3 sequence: CASSLVVSNEQFF. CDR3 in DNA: TGTGCCAGCAGCTTAGTTGTTTCAAATGAGCAGTTCTTC. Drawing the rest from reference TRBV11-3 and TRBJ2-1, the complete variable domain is EAGVVQSPRYKIIEKKQPVAFWCNPISGHNTLYWYLQNLGQGPELLIRYENEEAVDDSQLPKDRFSAERLKGVDSTLKIQPAELGDSAVYLCASSLVVSNEQFFGPGTRLTVL.

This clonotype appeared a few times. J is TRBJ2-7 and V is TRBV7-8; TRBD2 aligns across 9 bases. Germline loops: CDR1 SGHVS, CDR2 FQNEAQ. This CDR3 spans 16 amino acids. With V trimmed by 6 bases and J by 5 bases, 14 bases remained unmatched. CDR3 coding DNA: TGTGCCAGCAGACAAGGAGGCGGGACTAGCAGCCACGAGCAGTACTTC. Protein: CASRQGGGTSSHEQYF.

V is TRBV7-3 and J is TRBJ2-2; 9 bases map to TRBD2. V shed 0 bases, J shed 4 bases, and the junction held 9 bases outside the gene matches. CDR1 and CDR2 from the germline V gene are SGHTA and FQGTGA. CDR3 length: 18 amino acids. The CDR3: CASSLTPSASGTTGELFF. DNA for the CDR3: TGTGCCAGCAGCTTAACCCCCTCAGCTAGCGGGACCACCGGGGAGCTGTTTTTT.

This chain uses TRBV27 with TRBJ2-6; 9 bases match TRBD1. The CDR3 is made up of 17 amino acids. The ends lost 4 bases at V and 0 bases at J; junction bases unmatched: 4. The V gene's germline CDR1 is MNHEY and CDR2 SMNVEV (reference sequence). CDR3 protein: CASSWGGQGSGANVLTF. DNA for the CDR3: TGTGCCAGCAGTTGGGGGGGACAGGGCTCTGGGGCCAACGTCCTGACTTTC.